The 9 T cell receptor beta chains listed next were all sequenced from one sample in a study of cytomegalovirus exposure and HLA in healthy donors. The protocol was immunoSEQ multiplex PCR, while the TCRdb copy is restricted to in-frame clones and leaves out a portion. The sample has a few hundred thousand clones, around 90% seen once. The sequenced sample consisted of PBMCs. The receptors here all came from a woman aged 18-29 years in good health and CMV-seronegative.

This chain connects TRBV7-9 to TRBJ2-3; 7 nucleotides match TRBD2. V shed 5 bases and J 5 bases; nucleotides not matched to a gene: 4. The germline CDR1 and CDR2 sequences are SEHNR and FQNEAQ (reference sequence). This CDR3 has 13 amino acids. CDR3 nucleotides: TGTGCCAGCAGCGGGAGGGAGGGAGATACGCAGTATTTT. Protein product: CASSGREGDTQYF.

The chain carries TRBV9 and TRBJ2-1; 9 bases map to TRBD1. V shed 3 bases, J shed 8 bases, and the junction held 9 bases outside the gene matches. Germline CDR1 is SGDLS and CDR2 is YYNGEE. This CDR3 region has 15 residues. The CDR3 region has the DNA TGTGCCAGCAGCGCAGGGACAGGGTATGGGTATGAGCAGTTCTTC. Its translation is CASSAGTGYGYEQFF.

This rearrangement joins TRBV29-1 to TRBJ1-2; TRBD1 might be the D (5 bases). This CDR3 region has 11 residues. V was trimmed by 7 bases and J by 3 bases, leaving 9 bases between them. Germline CDR1 SQVTM, CDR2 ANQGSEA. The CDR3 region has the DNA TGCAGCGGAGTAGGGGACTATGGCTACACCTTC. Protein product: CSGVGDYGYTF.

The chain has TRBV5-6 and TRBJ1-6, with D hard to call. The CDR3 consists of 16 residues. The V gene's germline CDR1 is SGHDT and CDR2 YYEEEE. V shed 1 base and J shed 3 bases, with 11 bases lying between them. The CDR3 DNA sequence: TGTGCCAGCAGCTTGCGGACGGGAAGCTATAATTCACCCCTCCACTTT. Its protein product is CASSLRTGSYNSPLHF.

This rearrangement joins TRBV5-4 to TRBJ2-1; possibly TRBD1 for D (6 bases). The CDR3 sequence is 16 residues long. The germline CDR1 and CDR2 sequences are SGHNT and YYREEE (reference sequence). V lost 4 bases and J 9 bases, leaving 23 bases between the germline ends. The CDR3 reads CASSILGGTHTSEQFF. DNA of the CDR3: TGTGCCAGCAGCATTCTTGGGGGCACACACACAAGTGAGCAGTTCTTC.

This rearrangement joins TRBV5-5 to TRBJ1-2; a possible D gene is TRBD1 (6 bases). Trimming took off 0 bases at V and 2 bases at J, with 17 bases between the two ends. CDR1 is SGHKS, CDR2 YYEKEE, per germline (reference sequence). The CDR3 totals 17 residues. The CDR3 protein is CASSLARGTRQNYGYTF. CDR3 nucleotide sequence: TGTGCCAGCAGCTTGGCGCGTGGGACACGACAAAACTATGGCTACACCTTC.

DNA of the CDR3: TGTGCCAGCAGGGCTGGACAGTTCTCTGGAAACACCATATATTTT. Its translation is CASRAGQFSGNTIYF. This rearrangement joins TRBV6-1 to TRBJ1-3; possible D gene TRBD1, 6 bases. There are 15 residues in the CDR3. Germline V gives CDR1 MNHNS, CDR2 SASEGT. Trimming cost V 6 bases and J 0 bases, with 12 bases left between them.

This clone has more than one count but fewer than ten. This chain joins TRBV25-1 and TRBJ1-1; TRBD1 aligns across 7 bases. This CDR3 region has 14 residues. V was pared by 3 bases and J by 5 bases, with 6 bases of the junction left unmatched. Germline CDR1 MGHDK, CDR2 SYGVNS. The CDR3 coding sequence is TGTGCCAGCAGTGATGGACAGGAGTGGACTGAAGCTTTCTTT. Translating gives CASSDGQEWTEAFF. The full variable domain, in which reference TRBV25-1 and TRBJ1-1 provide the parts outside the CDR3, is EADIYQTPRYLVIGTGKKITLECSQTMGHDKMYWYQQDPGMELHLIHYSYGVNSTEKGDLSSESTVSRIRTEHFPLTLESARPSHTSQYLCASSDGQEWTEAFFGQGTRLTVV.

J is TRBJ1-4 and V is TRBV6-6; D call uncertain. Trimming left V 5 bases short and J 5 bases short, with 12 bases between. The germline CDR1 and CDR2 sequences are MNHNY and SVGAGI (reference sequence). CDR3 length equals 14 residues. The CDR3 region is CASSPDLENEKLFF. CDR3 in DNA: TGTGCCAGCAGTCCCGACCTGGAGAATGAAAAACTGTTTTTT.